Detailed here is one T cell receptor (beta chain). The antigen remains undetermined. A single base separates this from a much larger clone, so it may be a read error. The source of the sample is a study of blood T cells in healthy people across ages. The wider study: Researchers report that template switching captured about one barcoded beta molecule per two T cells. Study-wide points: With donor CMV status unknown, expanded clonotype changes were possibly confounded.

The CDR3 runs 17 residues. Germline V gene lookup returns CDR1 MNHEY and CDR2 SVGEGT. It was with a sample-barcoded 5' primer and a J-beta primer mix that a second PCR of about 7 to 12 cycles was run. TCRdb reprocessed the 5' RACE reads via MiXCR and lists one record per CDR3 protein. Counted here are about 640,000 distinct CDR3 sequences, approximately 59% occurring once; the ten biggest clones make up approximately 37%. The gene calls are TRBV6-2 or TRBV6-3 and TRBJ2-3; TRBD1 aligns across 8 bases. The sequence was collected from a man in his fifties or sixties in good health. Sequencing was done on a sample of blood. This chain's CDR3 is CASSPYRQGTRTDAQYF. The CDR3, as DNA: TGTGCCAGCAGTCCCTATAGACAGGGGACCCGCACAGATGCGCAGTATTTT.